This T cell receptor beta chain was identified during a study of shared clonotypes between healthy human individuals (dated by TCRdb to 2020 to 2022). Context from the whole study: A couple of women and three men aged 18 to 49 years were included in the cohort. For each donor, CD4 naive and CD4 memory were each run on three plates, CD8 naive on two plates, and CD8 memory on one plate. To estimate repertoire size and how much clonotypes are shared between individuals, the study performed deep sequencing of blood TCR repertoires from roughly five healthy adults. Different laboratories and diverse techniques were used to prepare libraries and sequence TCR repertoires, to increase sequencing depth and limit assay-specific biases. Each donor's leukapheresis produced roughly between about 0.8 and 10 billion PBMCs.

Remarks on this clone: The specificity of this receptor is unknown. Per-base qualities were not stored, and no clone one base away is much larger.

Results the study describes overall, beyond this receptor: When several donors were compared, the shared fraction of clonotypes was about 5% for naive CD4, around 3.6% for naive CD8, about 2.4% for memory CD4, and 0.4% for memory CD8. Because the study included a small number of donors, the genetic and exposure-history diversity represented was limited. Pairwise subsampling led to the expectation that sequencing depth would affect the degree of clonotype sharing among donors. Larger estimated clonotype richness was generally found for naive subsets than for memory subsets. Sampling was restricted to blood, and TCR repertoires in tissues likely differ from the TCR repertoires found in blood. Higher generation probabilities were observed for clonotypes shared by all four sorted-subset donors than for non-shared clonotypes. Even with the large sequencing depth, rarefaction of the sorted-subset datasets indicated that sequencing was incomplete.

Using the deep immunoSEQ assay, multiplex PCR amplified TCR CDR3 regions from genomic DNA. Extracted genomic DNA from each cell subset was distributed evenly across all wells of several immunoSEQ 96-well plates, and each plate was treated as a replicate. For sorted subsets, each replicate PCR was loaded with roughly 200 ng genomic DNA, equivalent to some 31,000 T cell genomes. The purified libraries were quantified using a Qubit 3.0 fluorometer, sized with a Bioanalyzer 2100, and then quantified again using the KAPA Library Quantification kit. Each immunoSEQ 96-well plate was sequenced on its own single-read 150-cycle Illumina NextSeq 550 flow cell. The study's own analysis went as follows. Because the immunoSEQ output included only junctional sequences and no quality scores, the filtering could not be the same as the filtering used for full-length reads. Sequences were annotated with PyIR, a Python wrapper for IgBLAST v1.9, and V/J genes and CDR3 were assigned using IMGT germline references. Reads with weak V/J assignments (E-value above 1e-6), missing CDR3, stop codons, out-of-frame junctions, or ambiguous translated residues were removed. V3J clonotypes were defined by identical inferred V gene, J gene, and CDR3 amino acid sequence. To compute the percentage overlap between repertoires, the number of shared unique clonotypes was divided by the size of the smaller repertoire. Richness of each repertoire was evaluated using RTK rarefaction, the Chao1 estimator, and Recon v2.1 estimates of unobserved clonotypes. For all TCRbeta clonotypes obtained by the gDNA method from four donors, generation probabilities were computed with OLGA. In its TCRdb copy, this immuneACCESS table keeps in-frame sequences only and misses some clones. Where compared with another copy, unresolved V genes explain less than half of these, and the others have no known cause. V and J calls and clone size are as listed in that table; D and trimming were resolved from the DNA. In this sample the table shows millions of clones, around nine tenths of which occur a single time. 0.11% to 0.15% of the sample comes from the top ten.

The germline V and J ends show losses of 5 bases and 5 bases respectively, and no gene match explains 7 bases of the junction. The germline V gene supplies CDR1 SGHRS and CDR2 YFSETQ. The CDR3 holds 15 amino acids from the cysteine to the phenylalanine. Here the CDR3 DNA is all that survives: 45 bases in frame from base 1. Healthy HIV-negative adults with no recently reported acute infections or vaccinations were included as donors. Every donor was a Caucasian adult living in Nashville, Tennessee, USA. CD4+ T cells were enriched by magnetic negative selection; naive cells were then positively selected on CD45RA, and the negative fraction formed the memory subset. Blood was obtained by leukapheresis, after which PBMCs were separated by Ficoll-Histopaque density gradient centrifugation and cryopreserved in liquid nitrogen vapor phase. Analytical flow cytometry was used to check the purity and quantity of each magnetically sorted T cell population. Genomic DNA was isolated from each sorted fraction and quantified by UV absorbance on a Nanodrop 2000c.

The sample taken for sequencing was naive CD4+ T cells sorted from blood. Explained via the paper, the cell subset or site label denotes: CD45RA+ positively selected. The origin of this receptor is a young man in good health. The receptor chain draws on TRBV5-1 and TRBJ2-1; 10 middle bases align to TRBD1. CDR3 sequence: CASSTGQGGHNEQFF. Here is the DNA: TGCGCCAGCAGTACTGGACAGGGGGGGCACAATGAGCAGTTCTTC.